Each of the 6 T cell receptor beta chains below was sequenced from the same sample in a study of T cell repertoires in cytomegalovirus infection. TCRdb analysed the reads with MiXCR anew, one entry per CDR3 protein. The sample gives approximately 990,000 distinct CDR3 sequences, approximately 30% of which show up once; roughly 12% is in the top ten. Their antigens are not known. The specimen comprised cultured CD8+ T cells from PBMCs, sampled from culture after CMV antigen stimulation. Receptors originate from a human donor in good health (CMV status not recorded). Some clones in this sample may be carry-over from other donors' samples.

To note about this clonotype: The junction shows a germline mismatch at one end, possibly a read error. The V and J genes are TRBV5-4 and TRBJ2-7; 7 nucleotides line up with TRBD1. The CDR3 totals 15 residues. Germline loops: CDR1 SGHNT, CDR2 YYREEE (reference sequence). CDR3 DNA: TGTACCAGCAGCACAGGGACAGTACCGTCCTACGAGCAGTACTTC. Amino acid sequence: CTSSTGTVPSYEQYF.

This clonotype showed up many times. V is TRBV27 and J is TRBJ1-5, with D possibly matching TRBD1 (6 bases). Germline-derived CDR1 and CDR2 are MNHEY and SMNVEV (reference sequence). The length of the CDR3 is 17 residues. The ends were cut back, 3 bases at V and 5 bases at J, with 20 bases in the middle. The CDR3 DNA reads TGTGCCAGCAGTTTCTCCCGTACAGGGAGGGAGGATCAGCCCCAGCATTTT. Its translation: CASSFSRTGREDQPQHF.

This clonotype was seen repeatedly, ten times or more. The CDR3 DNA follows: TGTGCCAGCAGGCTCCCGACCTTGCCCTATGGCTACACCTTC. This gives the protein CASRLPTLPYGYTF. The chain uses TRBV12-3 or TRBV12-4 and TRBJ1-2; the D is unclear. V lost 6 bases and J 4 bases, leaving 15 bases between the germline ends. The CDR3 is 14 residues long.

This chain links TRBV5-4 with TRBJ2-3; TRBD1 aligns across 7 bases. Germline trimming cut 4 bases from V and 0 bases from J; bases unmatched to any gene: 14. The CDR3 runs to 18 residues. Germline V lookup: CDR1 SGHNT, CDR2 YYREEE (reference sequence). CDR3 coding DNA: TGTGCCAGCAGCCCATCGGGACAGTCATTCCTTAGCACAGATACGCAGTATTTT. This gives the protein CASSPSGQSFLSTDTQYF.

This clonotype has just a few counts. V is TRBV11-1 and J is TRBJ2-4; the D is unclear. The CDR3 sequence is 14 residues long. Germline V gives CDR1 SGHAT, CDR2 FQDESV (reference sequence). V lost 4 bases, J lost 0 bases, and 7 bases lay in between. CDR3 amino acids: CASSSRVAKNIQYF. The CDR3 DNA is TGTGCCAGCAGCTCCAGAGTAGCCAAAAACATTCAGTACTTC.

This chain uses TRBV7-8 with TRBJ1-5, with D unresolved. V lost 1 base, J lost 2 bases, and 12 bases lay in between. Germline V gives CDR1 SGHVS, CDR2 FQNEAQ. The CDR3 length is 16 residues. The DNA of the CDR3 is TGTGCCAGCAGCTTAGTCGGGGATATGCGCAATCAGCCCCAGCATTTT. Protein product: CASSLVGDMRNQPQHF.